A single sample is the source of the 30 T cell receptor beta chains below, sequenced in a study of CD8+CD57+ T cells in acquired aplastic anemia. Patients sequenced had flow cytometry evidence of CD8+CD57+ cell expansion. Genomic DNA provided the template from which TCR beta VDJ and CDR3 profiles were obtained. TCRdb reanalysed the reads using MiXCR and keeps one entry per CDR3 protein. The data hold roughly 250,000 distinct CDR3 sequences, with 82% observed a single time. Material: sorted CD4+, CD8+, or CD8+CD57+ T cells (not recorded which) from PBMCs. The receptors here all came from a human donor with aplastic anemia.

The chain uses TRBV6-5 and TRBJ2-7, with 8 bases lining up with TRBD1. Trimming removed 6 bases from V and 4 bases from J; junction bases left unmatched: 11. CDR1 MNHEY and CDR2 SVGAGI come from the germline V gene. CDR3 length: 15 residues. The CDR3 sequence: CASSLWTGTSYEQYF. The CDR3 DNA sequence: TGTGCCAGCAGCTTATGGACAGGGACATCTTACGAGCAGTACTTC.

This clonotype was seen a handful of times. The chain uses TRBV7-2 and TRBJ2-7; 9 bases match TRBD2. This CDR3 has 14 residues. V gave up 3 bases and J gave up 4 bases; unmatched junction bases: 4. The germline V gene has CDR1 SGHTA and CDR2 FQGNSA. CDR3 region: CASSFSGGEYEQYF. CDR3 nucleotide sequence: TGTGCCAGCAGCTTTAGCGGGGGAGAGTACGAGCAGTACTTC.

V and J are TRBV10-3 and TRBJ1-6; D is uncertain. Trimming removed 5 bases at V and 5 bases at J, with 13 bases between. This CDR3 spans 15 amino acids. Germline assignment: CDR1 ENHRY and CDR2 SYGVKD. The CDR3 DNA reads as TGTGCCATCAGTCAAGGGTCCCCTCATAATTCACCCCTCCACTTT. Its protein is CAISQGSPHNSPLHF.

The chain joins TRBV24-1 to TRBJ1-2; D perhaps matches TRBD1 (5 bases). With 5 bases removed from V and 2 bases from J, the gap between germline ends came to 26 bases. The germline gives CDR1 KGHDR, CDR2 SFDVKD. The CDR3 extends over 19 amino acids. CDR3 loop: CATSAPTGTSGSRNYGYTF. The DNA for the CDR3 is TGTGCCACCAGTGCCCCCACCGGGACTAGCGGGAGTCGGAACTATGGCTACACCTTC.

The rearrangement joins TRBV4-2 to TRBJ1-1; TRBD1 agrees at 9 bases. Per the germline V gene, CDR1 is LGHNA and CDR2 is YNFKEQ. This CDR3 has 16 residues. V trimming: 4 bases; J trimming: 3 bases; junction bases outside the gene matches: 9. DNA for the CDR3: TGTGCCAGCAGCCCCCCTCCGGGACAGGGTTACACTGAAGCTTTCTTT. Its protein product is CASSPPPGQGYTEAFF.

V is TRBV7-8 and J is TRBJ1-6, with D tentatively TRBD1 (5 bases). The CDR3 is 14 amino acids. Trimming pared 5 bases from V and 9 bases from J, leaving 14 bases between. The V gene's germline CDR1 is SGHVS and CDR2 FQNEAQ. CDR3 sequence reads: CASSLRRGASPLHF. DNA of the CDR3: TGTGCCAGCAGCCTACGTCGTGGGGCTTCACCCCTCCACTTT. Combining the CDR3 with reference TRBV7-8 and TRBJ1-6 gives the whole variable domain GAGVSQSPRYKVAKRGQDVALRCDPISGHVSLFWYQQALGQGPEFLTYFQNEAQLDKSGLPSDRFFAERPEGSVSTLKIQRTQQEDSAVYLCASSLRRGASPLHFGNGTRLTVT.

The rearrangement joins TRBV9 to TRBJ1-1; D is unclear. This CDR3 contains 15 residues. In germline, CDR1 is SGDLS, CDR2 YYNGEE. Trimming stripped 0 bases from V and 6 bases from J, with 15 bases between. The CDR3 region has the DNA TGTGCCAGCAGCGTAGGGACGGGGAACACCGCTGAAGCTTTCTTT. Protein: CASSVGTGNTAEAFF.

Concerning this clonotype: In this CDR3 the conserved last residue, phenylalanine or tryptophan, is missing, so a read error is likely. V usage is TRBV7-9 and J usage is TRBJ2-5, with TRBD1 as a possible D gene (6 bases). Trimming left V 11 bases short and J 10 bases short, with 20 bases between. Germline CDR1 and CDR2: SEHNR and FQNEAQ (reference sequence). The CDR3 extends over 12 amino acids. The CDR3 is CACEVARDNQYH. CDR3 in DNA: TGTGCCTGCGAGGTAGCTAGGGACAACCAGTACCAC.

Of note for this clonotype: One junction end disagrees with the germline gene, perhaps due to a read error. The gene calls are TRBV7-9 and TRBJ1-6; no clear D gene. The CDR3 sequence is 14 residues long. CDR1 is SEHNR, CDR2 FQNEAQ, per germline (reference sequence). The CDR3 loop is CASSLRCSYGPHDF. CDR3 DNA: TGTGCCAGCAGCTTAAGGTGTAGTTACGGACCCCACGACTTT.

The rearrangement joins TRBV9 to TRBJ1-5; D is unclear. The germline CDR1 and CDR2 sequences are SGDLS and YYNGEE. The CDR3 sequence is 14 residues long. V was shortened by 1 base and J by 14 bases, with 19 bases between the two germline ends. The CDR3 bases are TGTGCCAGCAGCGTATACCAGAACTACCACAATGAGCATTTT. Protein sequence: CASSVYQNYHNEHF.

On this clonotype itself: Germline and junction disagree at one end, which may indicate a read error. The CDR3 loop reads CASSLAGRHATQF. DNA of the CDR3: TGTGCCAGCAGCTTAGCGGGCAGACACGCTACGCAGTTT. The chain employs TRBV7-8 and TRBJ2-3; no reliable D call. Germline CDR1 is SGHVS and CDR2 is FQNEAQ. The CDR3 has 13 residues.

J is TRBJ2-7 and V is TRBV15; 8 bases line up with TRBD1. The trim removed 5 bases at V and 6 bases at J, leaving 6 bases unmatched. The CDR3 sequence is 13 residues long. Germline CDR1 reads LNHNV; CDR2 reads YYDKDF (reference sequence). CDR3 DNA sequence: TGTGCCACCAGCCGACAGGGGTCTTCCGAGCAGTACGTC. It yields the protein CATSRQGSSEQYV.

The V call is TRBV15, the J call TRBJ2-3; D is unresolved. CDR1 and CDR2 from the germline V gene are LNHNV and YYDKDF (reference sequence). The CDR3 spans 14 residues. V shed 6 bases and J shed 9 bases, with 19 bases lying between them. DNA of the CDR3: TGTGCCACCAGTGGAAGGCGCGCCGGAGAGACGCAGTATTTT. It codes for CATSGRRAGETQYF.

The chain is built from TRBV10-3 and TRBJ2-7; no clear D. Deletions cut 8 bases from V and 0 bases from J, with 8 bases between. CDR1 and CDR2 (germline): ENHRY, SYGVKD. This CDR3 has 12 residues. The CDR3 loop is CAIGGDSYEQYF. The CDR3 coding sequence is TGTGCCATCGGCGGTGACTCCTACGAGCAGTACTTC.

In regard to this clonotype: Its ends do not fully match the called genes, so a read error is possible. This sequence joins TRBV7-2 and TRBJ2-3; possible D gene TRBD2, 6 bases. This CDR3 spans 14 amino acids. The germline CDR1 and CDR2 sequences are SGHTA and FQGNSA. CDR3 loop: CASSLAGGPATHCF. The CDR3 DNA is TGTGCCAGCAGCTTGGCCGGGGGTCCCGCTACGCACTGTTTT.

Worth noting for this clonotype: Germline is not matched at one junction end, which may reflect a read error. The chain carries TRBV7-4 and TRBJ2-7; D perhaps matches TRBD2 (6 bases). The CDR3 totals 14 residues. Germline CDR1 SGHVT, CDR2 SQSDAQ. CDR3 residues: CASSYAEGHYAQYF. Here the CDR3 DNA reads TGTGCCAGCAGTTACGCGGAGGGTCACTACGCGCAGTATTTC.

The chain couples TRBV2 to TRBJ1-6; possible D gene TRBD1, 6 bases. V lost 4 bases to trimming and J lost 8 bases, with 15 bases between them. Germline loops: CDR1 SNHLY, CDR2 FYNNEI. CDR3 size: 15 residues. The CDR3 sequence: CASSGRGGLDSPLHF. CDR3 coding DNA: TGTGCCAGCAGTGGCCGGGGGGGGCTTGATTCACCCCTCCACTTT.

As for this clonotype: The junction departs from germline at one end; a sequencing error may be responsible. The V call is TRBV7-2, the J call TRBJ2-5; D uncertain. The germline V gene encodes CDR1 SGHTA and CDR2 FQGNSA. The CDR3 runs 15 residues. The CDR3 loop is CAGSLQFGLQETQCF. DNA for the CDR3: TGTGCCGGCAGCTTGCAGTTTGGGCTCCAAGAGACCCAGTGCTTC. The variable domain in full, completed from reference TRBV7-2 and TRBJ2-5, reads GAGVSQSPSNKVTEKGKDVELRCDPISGHTALYWYRQSLGQGLEFLIYFQGNSAPDKSGLPSDRFSAERTGGSVSTLTIQRTQQEDSAVYLCAGSLQFGLQETQCFGPGTRLLVL.

The V and J genes are TRBV9 and TRBJ2-3; possibly TRBD2 for D (6 bases). Germline CDR1 SGDLS, CDR2 YYNGEE. Trimming removed 1 base from V and 7 bases from J, with 16 bases in between. This CDR3 is built from 15 residues. CDR3 loop: CASSVCGKSSNTQYF. The CDR3, as DNA: TGTGCCAGCAGCGTATGCGGGAAGTCCTCCAATACGCAGTATTTT.

This clonotype occurred a few times. Just one base apart from a much larger clone, this may be a read error. This chain uses TRBV7-8 with TRBJ2-5; possibly TRBD2 for D (6 bases). The J call may be wrong; the DNA end is better matched by TRBJ2-3. Germline values: CDR1 SGHVS, CDR2 FQNEAQ. This CDR3 has 16 residues. CDR3 in DNA: TGTGCCAGCAGCTTAGCGGGAGGTCCCGATACGCAGAATCAGTATTTT. Amino acids: CASSLAGGPDTQNQYF.

The genes are TRBV7-8 and TRBJ1-1, with 7 bases matching TRBD1. Germline V lookup: CDR1 SGHVS, CDR2 FQNEAQ. The CDR3 spans 15 residues. Unmatched junction bases numbered 16, after V lost 3 bases and J lost 12 bases. CDR3 coding DNA: TGTGCCAGCAGCTTTGATCTAGACGGGACAGCTGATTCTTTCTTT. Translation gives CASSFDLDGTADSFF.

The V and J genes are TRBV7-9 and TRBJ2-1, with TRBD1 matching 8 bases. The CDR3 has 15 residues. V gave up 4 bases and J gave up 13 bases; unmatched junction bases: 15. Germline lookup yields CDR1 SEHNR and CDR2 FQNEAQ (reference sequence). The CDR3 protein is CASSSVRGPSPLQFF. The CDR3 DNA is TGTGCCAGCAGCTCAGTCAGGGGGCCATCACCCCTCCAGTTCTTC.

As regards this clonotype: Since no conserved phenylalanine or tryptophan closes the CDR3, a read error is the likely cause. No DNA is shown, since the ends of the CDR3 on it are uncertain; the CDR3 is the one TCRdb lists. The chain is built from TRBV7-9 and TRBJ2-7. The CDR3 extends over 11 residues, inclusive of both ends. Germline-derived CDR1 and CDR2 are SEHNR and FQNEAQ (reference sequence). This chain's CDR3 is CASTPPDVREI.

This sequence joins TRBV12-3 or TRBV12-4 and TRBJ1-6; D unclear. The length of the CDR3 is 14 residues. V dropped 4 bases and J dropped 8 bases, with 12 bases sitting between them. For the CDR3, the DNA is TGTGCCAGCAGTTCCGACACCGGGCATTCACCCCTCCACTTT. Protein sequence: CASSSDTGHSPLHF.

The chain links TRBV7-8 to TRBJ2-6; weak D call: TRBD1 (5 bases). CDR1 and CDR2 (germline): SGHVS, FQNEAQ. Trimming shortened V by 0 bases and J by 16 bases, and 22 bases separated the two germline ends. The CDR3 is made up of 16 amino acids. CDR3 nucleotides: TGTGCCAGCAGCTTAGCTCTGACAGAGAACACCAAAGTTCTGACTTTC. Encoded protein: CASSLALTENTKVLTF.

The chain uses TRBV11-1 and TRBJ2-5, with no clear D. V was shortened by 0 bases and J by 3 bases, with 11 bases between the two germline ends. The germline gives CDR1 SGHAT, CDR2 FQDESV (reference sequence). The CDR3 spans 15 residues. The DNA of the CDR3 is TGTGCCAGCAGCTTAGCGGGCTGGGCAAAAGAGACCCAGTACTTC. This encodes CASSLAGWAKETQYF. The full variable domain, rest sourced from reference TRBV11-1 and TRBJ2-5, is EAEVAQSPRYKITEKSQAVAFWCDPISGHATLYWYRQILGQGPELLVQFQDESVVDDSQLPKDRFSAERLKGVDSTLKIQPAELGDSAMYLCASSLAGWAKETQYFGPGTRLLVL.

V is TRBV11-1 and J is TRBJ2-7; D not certain. The V end was cut by 3 bases, the J end by 0 bases, with 6 bases between. The germline gives CDR1 SGHAT, CDR2 FQDESV (reference sequence). The CDR3 has 13 residues. CDR3 DNA: TGTGCCAGCAGCTTGGTGGCCTCCTACGAGCAGTACTTC. Amino acid sequence: CASSLVASYEQYF.

A word on this clonotype: The limits of the CDR3 on the DNA are not certain, so only TCRdb's listed CDR3 is given. V and J are TRBV2 and TRBJ2-7; the tabulated D call, TRBD2, remains unverified against the DNA. The CDR3 is 18 amino acids long, termini counted. Per germline, CDR1 SNHLY and CDR2 FYNNEI. The CDR3 sequence: CASSALLAGDAQFFGPYV.

Worth noting for this clonotype: Given the absence of the conserved phenylalanine or tryptophan at the CDR3 end, a read error is likely. The limits of the CDR3 on the DNA are not certain, so only TCRdb's listed CDR3 is given. The chain is built from TRBV2 and TRBJ2-4; TRBD1, the table's D call, lacks a check against the DNA. The CDR3 length is 12 residues, termini included. Per germline, CDR1 SNHLY and CDR2 FYNNEI. CDR3 protein: CASRETGTGEYI.

This chain links TRBV7-9 with TRBJ1-2; tentatively, D is TRBD1 (6 bases). The CDR3 length is 16 residues. V lost 3 bases to trimming and J lost 10 bases, with 24 bases between them. Germline V gives CDR1 SEHNR, CDR2 FQNEAQ (reference sequence). CDR3 region: CASSLAGDGDEYDYTF. CDR3 nucleotides: TGTGCCAGCAGCTTGGCAGGGGACGGCGACGAATACGACTACACCTTC.